This T cell receptor (beta chain) was retrieved from a study of T cell changes during pregnancy in multiple sclerosis. Germline V lookup: CDR1 SGHVS, CDR2 FQNEAQ. The V gene lost 1 base and the J gene lost 1 base, with 10 bases spanning the gap. This CDR3 comprises 15 residues. Method: immunoSEQ multiplex PCR; TCRdb's copy keeps in-frame clones and lacks some. The profile covers 79,000 or so clones, with approximately 90% appearing a single time and around 1.8% taken by the ten largest. This sequence joins TRBV7-8 and TRBJ1-1, with D unresolved. This TCR was sampled from a female donor in good health, enrolled as a control in a pregnancy study. Sequences were derived from peripheral blood, sampled in the first trimester of pregnancy. CDR3 nucleotide sequence: TGTGCCAGCAGCTTAGGGCTCCCTGGGAACACTGAAGCTTTCTTT. Protein product: CASSLGLPGNTEAFF. Supplemented by reference TRBV7-8 and TRBJ1-1, the full variable domain reads GAGVSQSPRYKVAKRGQDVALRCDPISGHVSLFWYQQALGQGPEFLTYFQNEAQLDKSGLPSDRFFAERPEGSVSTLKIQRTQQEDSAVYLCASSLGLPGNTEAFFGQGTRLTVV.